Reported below is one T cell receptor (beta chain). This sample is drawn from a study of T-cell reconstitution after alpha-beta-depleted transplantation in children. Unique molecular identifiers featured in how the TCRbeta library was prepared. TCRdb processed the PCR reads anew with MiXCR; each CDR3 protein has one entry. The repertoire holds about 690,000 distinct CDR3 sequences, with about 15% as singletons. This CDR3 spans 15 amino acids. The germline CDR1 and CDR2 sequences are SGDLS and YYNGEE. V lost 4 bases, J lost 1 base, and 5 bases stayed unmatched. Sequences were derived from PBMCs from the stem cell graft donor, sampled from the stem cell graft. This rearrangement joins TRBV9 to TRBJ2-5; 9 positions match TRBD1. The receptor comes from a human donor who donated a stem cell graft to a child with acute myeloid leukemia. The CDR3 loop reads CASSPWGQGQETQYF. Here the CDR3 DNA reads TGTGCCAGCAGCCCGTGGGGACAGGGCCAAGAGACCCAGTACTTC. Using reference TRBV9 and TRBJ2-5 for the parts outside the CDR3, the full variable domain is DSGVTQTPKHLITATGQRVTLRCSPRSGDLSVYWYQQSLDQGLQFLIQYYNGEERAKGNILERFSAQQFPDLHSELNLSSLELGDSALYFCASSPWGQGQETQYFGPGTRLLVL.